The clone carrying this T cell receptor beta chain occurred once. TCRdb used MiXCR to reprocess the 5' RACE reads, holding one entry per CDR3 protein. Altogether about 470,000 distinct CDR3 sequences are present, 20% to 30% being singletons, with the ten largest covering around 3%. The data derive from a study of identical twins. Between the trimmed V and J ends, which lost 5 bases and 4 bases, there was a span of 15 bases. This CDR3 region has 13 residues. Germline CDR1 DFQATT, CDR2 SNEGSKA (reference sequence). The same specimen was also included in a second study, on T cells expressing NK-cell markers. From that study: For several donors, the dominant NKG2C+ clonotypes made up about 1.0-7.5% of their CD8+ T cells.

Sequenced sample: CD4+ T cells sorted from blood. This chain uses TRBV20-1 with TRBJ2-7, with D possibly TRBD2 on 5 matching bases. This sequence originates from a young woman in good health. CDR3 in amino acids: CSALQPSKYEQYF. The CDR3, as DNA: TGCAGTGCTCTCCAGCCTAGCAAGTACGAGCAGTACTTC.